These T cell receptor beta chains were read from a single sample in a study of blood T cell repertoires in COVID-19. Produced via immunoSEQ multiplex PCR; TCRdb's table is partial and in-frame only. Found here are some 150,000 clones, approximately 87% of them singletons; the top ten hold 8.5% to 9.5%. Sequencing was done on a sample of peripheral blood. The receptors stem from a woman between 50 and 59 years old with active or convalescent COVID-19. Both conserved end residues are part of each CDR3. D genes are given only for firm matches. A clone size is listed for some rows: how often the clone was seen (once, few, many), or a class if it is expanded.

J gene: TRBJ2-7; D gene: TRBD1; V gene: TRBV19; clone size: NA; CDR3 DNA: TGTGCCAGTAGTATTGGGGCCTCGTGGACAGGGGGCTACGAGCAGTACTTC; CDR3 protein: CASSIGASWTGGYEQYF
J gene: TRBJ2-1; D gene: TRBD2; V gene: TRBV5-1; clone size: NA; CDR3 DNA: TGCGCCAGCAGAGGGACTAGCGTGGATGAGCAGTTCTTC; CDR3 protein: CASRGTSVDEQFF
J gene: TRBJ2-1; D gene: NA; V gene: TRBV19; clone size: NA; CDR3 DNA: TGTGCCAGTAGTTCGCGGGGTGAGCAGTTCTTC; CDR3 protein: CASSSRGEQFF
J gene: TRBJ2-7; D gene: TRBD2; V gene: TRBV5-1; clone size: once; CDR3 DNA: TGCGCCAGCAGCCCTTTTTCGACTAGCGGCTACGAGCAGTACTTC; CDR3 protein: CASSPFSTSGYEQYF
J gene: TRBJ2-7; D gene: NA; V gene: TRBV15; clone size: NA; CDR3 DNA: TGTGCCACCAGCAGAGATTACAGGGTCCCCGAGCAGTACTTC; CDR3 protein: CATSRDYRVPEQYF
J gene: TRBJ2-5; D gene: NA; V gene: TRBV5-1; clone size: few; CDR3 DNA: TGCGCCAGCAGCCCTGACCAGCGGAAAGAGACCCAGTACTTC; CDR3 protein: CASSPDQRKETQYF
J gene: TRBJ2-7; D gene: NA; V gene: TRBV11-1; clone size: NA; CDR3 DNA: TGTGCCAGCAGCTTAGGGGCGGGACAGTTCTACGAGCAGTACTTC; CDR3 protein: CASSLGAGQFYEQYF
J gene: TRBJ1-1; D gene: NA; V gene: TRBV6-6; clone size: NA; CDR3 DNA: TGTGCCAGCAGAAGCGGGGCGGACACTGAAGCTTTCTTT; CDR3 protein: CASRSGADTEAFF
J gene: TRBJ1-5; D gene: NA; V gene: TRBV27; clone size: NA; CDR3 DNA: TGTGCCAGCAGTTTATCGGGGGGTCAGCCCCAGCATTTT; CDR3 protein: CASSLSGGQPQHF
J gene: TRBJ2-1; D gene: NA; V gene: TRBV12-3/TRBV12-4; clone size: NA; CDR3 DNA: TGTGCCAGCAGTTTTTCGGGAAACAATGAGCAGTTCTTC; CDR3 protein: CASSFSGNNEQFF
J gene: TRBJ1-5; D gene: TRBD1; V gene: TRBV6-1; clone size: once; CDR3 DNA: TGTGCCAGCAGTGGCCCAGGGGGACCGACCTTGTATAGCAATCAGCCCCAGCATTTT; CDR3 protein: CASSGPGGPTLYSNQPQHF
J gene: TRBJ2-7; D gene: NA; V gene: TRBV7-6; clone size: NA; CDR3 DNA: TGTGCCAGCAGCTTAGCCCCAGGGGAGAACTCCTACGAGCAGTACTTC; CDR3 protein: CASSLAPGENSYEQYF
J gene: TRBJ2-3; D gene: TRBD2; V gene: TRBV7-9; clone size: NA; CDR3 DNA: TGTGCCAGCACCCCTTCTAGCGGGAGCACAGATACGCAGTATTTT; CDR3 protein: CASTPSSGSTDTQYF
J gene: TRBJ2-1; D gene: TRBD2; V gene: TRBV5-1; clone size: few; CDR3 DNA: TGCGCCAGCAACCTCGGGACTAGCGGAAGCGATGAGCAGTTCTTC; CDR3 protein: CASNLGTSGSDEQFF
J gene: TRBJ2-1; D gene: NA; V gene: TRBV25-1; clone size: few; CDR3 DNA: TGTGCCAGCAGTGAACCGCGAGAAAACAATGAGCAGTTCTTC; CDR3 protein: CASSEPRENNEQFF
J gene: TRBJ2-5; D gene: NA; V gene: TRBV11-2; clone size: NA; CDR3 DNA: TGTGCCAGCAGCTTAGATCAACAGGCCAGTAATCAGGAGACCCAGTACTTC; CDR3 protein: CASSLDQQASNQETQYF
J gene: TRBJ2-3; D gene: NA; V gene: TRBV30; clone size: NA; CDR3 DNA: TGTGCCCTAGCGGGGCAGGGGGCGGGAGCAGATACGCAGTATTTT; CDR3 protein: CALAGQGAGADTQYF
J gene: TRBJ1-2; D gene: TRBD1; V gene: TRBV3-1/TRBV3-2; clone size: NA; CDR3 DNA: TGTGCCAGCAGCAACAGGGGAGGCTACACCTTC; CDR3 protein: CASSNRGGYTF
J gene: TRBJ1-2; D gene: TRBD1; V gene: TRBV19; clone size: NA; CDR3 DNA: TGTGCCAGTAGTACAGGGGGCACTGGCTACACCTTC; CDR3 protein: CASSTGGTGYTF
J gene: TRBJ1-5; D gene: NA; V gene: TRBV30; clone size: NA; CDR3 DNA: TGTGCCTGGAGTGTAAGCCCAGGGGTGAGCAATCAGCCCCAGCATTTT; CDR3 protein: CAWSVSPGVSNQPQHF